This TCR beta chain came from a study of regulatory T cells in long-lasting Graves disease. Across the whole study: Patients newly diagnosed with Graves' had been on antithyroid drugs for under 3 months. Study-wide results and caveats: Clonotypes that were public and shared totalled a few thousand in persistent patients versus 966 in new patients.

In this sample, this clonotype turned up many times. Its antigen is unknown. Arm-PCR with iRepertoire HTBI primers amplified the CDR3 regions for these TCR beta libraries. Each CDR3 protein is one row after TCRdb ran MiXCR on the multiplex PCR reads. The top ten hold about 12% of the sample, which has some 600,000 distinct CDR3 sequences, roughly a sixth seen once. Documented time point: newly diagnosed GD, antithyroid drugs for less than 3 months. From PBMCs, RNA was extracted and then used to make the TCR library. Trimming left V 5 bases short and J 7 bases short, with 12 bases between. The CDR3 is 12 amino acids. The same sample was also studied in work on T cells in Graves' hyperthyroidism and ophthalmopathy. That work states: Thyroid ultrasound and orbital computed tomography, with clinical symptoms and serum thyroxine and TRAb, informed diagnoses. TCR CDR3 underwent first-round RT-PCR with the HTBI primer set.

This TCR derives from a man between 18 and 35 years old with Graves disease. The chain recombines TRBV12-3 or TRBV12-4 with TRBJ2-7, with D maybe TRBD1 (6 bases). The source was peripheral blood mononuclear cells (PBMCs), collected at new diagnosis, from a patient treated with antithyroid drugs. CDR3 bases: TGTGCCAGCAGTATCTTAAGGGGGGAGCAGTACTTC. This sequence encodes CASSILRGEQYF.